These T cell receptor beta chains were read from a single sample in a study of blood T cell repertoires in COVID-19. Assay used: immunoSEQ multiplex PCR; TCRdb lists only in-frame clones, some missing. Of approximately 250,000 clones listed, more than 75% are singletons. The sample was peripheral blood. The receptor set was obtained from an older woman with COVID-19, enrolled during active disease. Each CDR3 is given without its conserved first and last residue. A D gene is named only where the DNA matches it firmly.

J | D | V | CDR3
TRBJ2-5 | TRBD1 | TRBV5-1 | ASSSGTGGLQETQY
TRBJ1-1 | . | TRBV7-8 | ASSWRDLREAF
TRBJ1-1 | . | TRBV7-2 | ASSFPKAGGNTEAF
TRBJ2-4 | . | TRBV7-2 | ASSLGGLRENIQY
TRBJ1-3 | TRBD1 | TRBV4-1 | ASSQGTGVGNTIY
TRBJ2-2 | . | TRBV10-3 | AISPMILENTGELF
TRBJ1-3 | . | TRBV15 | ATSRDQVSGNTIY
TRBJ1-5 | TRBD1 | TRBV28 | ASSNARDRISNQPQH
TRBJ2-7 | TRBD1 | TRBV28 | ASRPGTGARRSSYEQY
TRBJ1-1 | . | TRBV6-2/TRBV6-3 | ASSSHNREAF
TRBJ1-1 | . | TRBV7-8 | ASSWYERTEAF
TRBJ1-2 | . | TRBV9 | ASSVGSLRQPVYGYT
TRBJ2-2 | TRBD2 | TRBV19 | ASSWTSGSTGELF
TRBJ1-5 | . | TRBV29-1 | SVSLTGPEGPQH
TRBJ1-1 | . | TRBV6-5 | ASSRGTGNTEAF
TRBJ1-3 | TRBD1 | TRBV7-8 | ASSLFDRVKSSGNTIY
TRBJ2-1 | . | TRBV6-4 | ASSRDKVGEQF